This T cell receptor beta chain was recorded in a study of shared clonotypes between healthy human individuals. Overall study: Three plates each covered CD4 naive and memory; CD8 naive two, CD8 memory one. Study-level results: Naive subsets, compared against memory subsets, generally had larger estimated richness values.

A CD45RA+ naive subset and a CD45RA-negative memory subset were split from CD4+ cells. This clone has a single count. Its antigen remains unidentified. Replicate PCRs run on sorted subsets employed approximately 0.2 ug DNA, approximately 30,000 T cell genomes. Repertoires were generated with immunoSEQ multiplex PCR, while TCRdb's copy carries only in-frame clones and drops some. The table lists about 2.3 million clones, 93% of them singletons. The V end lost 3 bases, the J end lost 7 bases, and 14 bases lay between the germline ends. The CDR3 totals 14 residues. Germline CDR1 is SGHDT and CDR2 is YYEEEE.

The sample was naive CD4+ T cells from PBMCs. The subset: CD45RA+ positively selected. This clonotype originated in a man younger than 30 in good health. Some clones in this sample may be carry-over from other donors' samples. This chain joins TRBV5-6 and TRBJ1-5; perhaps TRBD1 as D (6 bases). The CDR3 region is CASSYGGRGQPQHF. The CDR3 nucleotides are TGTGCCAGCAGCTACGGGGGGCGCGGCCAGCCCCAGCATTTT.